These T cell receptor beta chains were read from a single sample in a study of shared clonotypes between healthy human individuals. Here immunoSEQ multiplex PCR was the method, and the copy in TCRdb shows in-frame clones only, minus some. The sample holds fewer than 1.6 million clones; about 98.5% are singletons and the top ten take about 0.35%. Sequencing used naive CD4+ T cells sorted from blood. The receptors derive from a man aged 25-45 years in good health. Each CDR3 is given with its conserved first and last residue. D genes are given only for firm matches. Size is stated for part of the rows, as once, few or many counts, or as a class when the clone is expanded.

J: TRBJ2-1; V: TRBV5-6; size: NA; D: TRBD1; CDR3: CASSESGTGLSYNEQFF; DNA: TGTGCCAGCAGCGAGAGCGGGACAGGGCTTTCCTACAATGAGCAGTTCTTC
J: TRBJ2-7; V: TRBV5-1; size: NA; D: TRBD2; CDR3: CASSPIWLAGGPASYEQYF; DNA: TGCGCCAGCAGCCCGATTTGGCTAGCGGGAGGACCTGCGTCCTACGAGCAGTACTTC
J: TRBJ2-2; V: TRBV7-9; size: NA; D: NA; CDR3: CASSLVPVGELFF; DNA: TGTGCCAGCAGCTTAGTGCCTGTCGGGGAGCTGTTTTTT
J: TRBJ2-7; V: TRBV28; size: few; D: NA; CDR3: CASSLRYEQYF; DNA: TGTGCCAGCAGTTTAAGGTACGAGCAGTACTTC
J: TRBJ2-3; V: TRBV5-4; size: NA; D: NA; CDR3: CASSLVAGSGTDTQYF; DNA: TGTGCCAGCAGCTTGGTGGCGGGATCGGGCACAGATACGCAGTATTTT
J: TRBJ2-5; V: TRBV18; size: NA; D: NA; CDR3: CASSLLPPGRGGQETQYF; DNA: TGTGCCAGCTCTCTACTACCCCCAGGGCGTGGGGGCCAAGAGACCCAGTACTTC
J: TRBJ1-2; V: TRBV9; size: NA; D: NA; CDR3: CASSSRGRPADGYTF; DNA: TGTGCCAGCAGCTCCCGGGGCCGACCGGCGGATGGCTACACCTTC
J: TRBJ1-4; V: TRBV15; size: NA; D: TRBD1; CDR3: CATRPKGGGGTTNEKLFF; DNA: TGTGCCACCAGACCGAAGGGGGGAGGGGGCACAACTAATGAAAAACTGTTTTTT
J: TRBJ1-2; V: TRBV15; size: NA; D: NA; CDR3: CATARDTSYGYTF; DNA: TGTGCCACCGCCAGGGACACCTCCTATGGCTACACCTTC
J: TRBJ2-7; V: TRBV7-9; size: NA; D: NA; CDR3: CASSLVGYEQYF; DNA: TGTGCCAGCAGCTTAGTCGGTTACGAGCAGTACTTC
J: TRBJ2-1; V: TRBV7-9; size: NA; D: NA; CDR3: CASSPRVRDNEQFF; DNA: TGTGCCAGCAGCCCTCGGGTGCGAGACAATGAGCAGTTCTTC
J: TRBJ1-5; V: TRBV30; size: NA; D: NA; CDR3: CAWSVGGLNQPQHF; DNA: TGTGCCTGGAGTGTAGGGGGGCTCAATCAGCCCCAGCATTTT
J: TRBJ1-5; V: TRBV9; size: NA; D: TRBD1; CDR3: CASSVAGGPQPQHF; DNA: TGTGCCAGCAGCGTAGCAGGGGGCCCTCAGCCCCAGCATTTT
J: TRBJ1-5; V: TRBV7-9; size: NA; D: NA; CDR3: CASSPGVVTWEDQPQHF; DNA: TGTGCCAGCAGCCCCGGCGTGGTTACTTGGGAAGATCAGCCCCAGCATTTT
J: TRBJ2-2; V: TRBV9; size: NA; D: NA; CDR3: CASARGQNTGELFF; DNA: TGTGCCAGCGCGCGGGGGCAGAACACCGGGGAGCTGTTTTTT
J: TRBJ2-7; V: TRBV5-4; size: NA; D: TRBD2; CDR3: CASSSSQRDVVGVKYF; DNA: TGTGCCAGCAGCTCCTCGCAGCGGGATGTTGTAGGCGTGAAGTACTTC
J: TRBJ2-1; V: TRBV5-1; size: NA; D: NA; CDR3: CASSFILNPGLGVNEQFF; DNA: TGCGCCAGCAGCTTCATACTAAATCCGGGGCTCGGGGTAAATGAGCAGTTCTTC
J: TRBJ1-2; V: TRBV9; size: once; D: TRBD1; CDR3: CASSVGQGANYGYTF; DNA: TGTGCCAGCAGCGTAGGACAGGGGGCTAACTATGGCTACACCTTC
J: TRBJ2-3; V: TRBV10-3; size: NA; D: TRBD1; CDR3: CAIRAGQGLDTQYF; DNA: TGTGCCATCAGAGCGGGACAGGGACTAGATACGCAGTATTTT
J: TRBJ2-3; V: TRBV2; size: NA; D: NA; CDR3: CASTSGSTDTQYF; DNA: TGTGCCAGCACCAGCGGGAGCACAGATACGCAGTATTTT
J: TRBJ1-5; V: TRBV28; size: NA; D: NA; CDR3: CASSLSPQPQHF; DNA: TGTGCCAGCAGTTTATCCCCCCAGCCCCAGCATTTT
J: TRBJ2-3; V: TRBV19; size: NA; D: NA; CDR3: CASNVRVGDTQYF; DNA: TGTGCCAGTAACGTCAGGGTTGGAGATACGCAGTATTTT
J: TRBJ1-5; V: TRBV29-1; size: NA; D: NA; CDR3: CSASVGGVGQPQHF; DNA: TGCAGCGCTTCGGTGGGTGGGGTAGGTCAGCCCCAGCATTTT
J: TRBJ1-5; V: TRBV18; size: NA; D: NA; CDR3: CASSPVRQDESNQPQHF; DNA: TGTGCCAGCTCACCTGTAAGACAGGATGAAAGCAATCAGCCCCAGCATTTT
J: TRBJ1-3; V: TRBV5-1; size: NA; D: NA; CDR3: CASSSEARDTIYF; DNA: TGCGCCAGCAGCTCGGAAGCTAGGGACACCATATATTTT
J: TRBJ2-7; V: TRBV28; size: NA; D: NA; CDR3: CASSRLGPGEVYEQYF; DNA: TGTGCCAGCAGCCGACTTGGGCCCGGGGAGGTATACGAGCAGTACTTC
J: TRBJ2-7; V: TRBV10-2; size: NA; D: TRBD2; CDR3: CASSDAGAGGPSYEQYF; DNA: TGCGCCAGCAGTGATGCGGGGGCGGGAGGGCCGAGCTACGAGCAGTACTTC
J: TRBJ2-1; V: TRBV20-1; size: NA; D: NA; CDR3: CSARLVSEQFF; DNA: TGCAGTGCTCGACTAGTTTCTGAGCAGTTCTTC
J: TRBJ1-1; V: TRBV29-1; size: NA; D: NA; CDR3: CSVRHLNTEAFF; DNA: TGCAGCGTTAGACACCTGAACACTGAAGCTTTCTTT
J: TRBJ1-1; V: TRBV19; size: NA; D: NA; CDR3: CASTPGGGRSPEAFF; DNA: TGTGCCAGTACCCCGGGGGGGGGTCGTTCACCTGAAGCTTTCTTT
J: TRBJ2-7; V: TRBV13; size: NA; D: NA; CDR3: CASSLDGPREQYF; DNA: TGTGCCAGCAGCTTAGATGGGCCTCGGGAGCAGTACTTC
J: TRBJ2-7; V: TRBV7-9; size: once; D: TRBD1; CDR3: CASSLVVGGRNYEQYF; DNA: TGTGCCAGCAGCTTAGTAGTAGGGGGCAGGAACTACGAGCAGTACTTC
J: TRBJ2-5; V: TRBV25-1; size: NA; D: TRBD1; CDR3: CASSEGQGRLETQYF; DNA: TGTGCCAGCAGTGAAGGACAGGGTCGTTTAGAGACCCAGTACTTC
J: TRBJ2-7; V: TRBV6-5; size: NA; D: NA; CDR3: CASSRDGSYEQYF; DNA: TGTGCCAGCAGTCGGGACGGCTCCTACGAGCAGTACTTC
J: TRBJ2-7; V: TRBV5-6; size: few; D: NA; CDR3: CASSLQGRYEQYF; DNA: TGTGCCAGCAGCTTACAGGGGAGGTACGAGCAGTACTTC
J: TRBJ2-7; V: TRBV5-6; size: NA; D: NA; CDR3: CASSLARGTYEQYF; DNA: TGTGCCAGCAGCTTGGCGCGAGGTACCTACGAGCAGTACTTC
J: TRBJ2-5; V: TRBV7-2; size: NA; D: TRBD1; CDR3: CATGTGPRETQYF; DNA: TGTGCCACCGGGACAGGCCCAAGAGAGACCCAGTACTTC
J: TRBJ2-7; V: TRBV29-1; size: NA; D: TRBD2; CDR3: CSARGTNSYEQYF; DNA: TGCAGCGCCCGCGGGACTAACTCCTACGAGCAGTACTTC
J: TRBJ1-3; V: TRBV11-2; size: NA; D: NA; CDR3: CASSLARSSGNTIYF; DNA: TGTGCCAGCAGCTTAGCCAGGAGCTCTGGAAACACCATATATTTT
J: TRBJ1-1; V: TRBV7-9; size: NA; D: NA; CDR3: CASFGGENTEAFF; DNA: TGTGCCAGTTTTGGAGGGGAAAACACTGAAGCTTTCTTT
J: TRBJ1-1; V: TRBV7-8; size: NA; D: NA; CDR3: CASSLTGANTEAFF; DNA: TGTGCCAGCAGCTTAACGGGAGCGAACACTGAAGCTTTCTTT
J: TRBJ1-5; V: TRBV18; size: NA; D: NA; CDR3: CASSPVGVRNQPQHF; DNA: TGTGCCAGCTCACCCGTGGGGGTCCGCAATCAGCCCCAGCATTTT
J: TRBJ2-1; V: TRBV9; size: NA; D: NA; CDR3: CASSPRLVSHEQFF; DNA: TGTGCCAGCAGCCCCAGACTAGTATCCCATGAGCAGTTCTTC